These 15 T cell receptor beta chains were sequenced from one sample in a study of T cell repertoires in cytomegalovirus infection. Their antigen targets remain unknown. TCRdb ran MiXCR on the reads and lists one entry per CDR3 protein. This sample yields about 920,000 distinct CDR3 sequences, of which approximately 30% are seen a single time; around an eighth belongs to the top ten. The material sequenced was cultured CD8+ T cells from PBMCs, taken from culture after CMV antigen stimulation. Receptors originate from a human donor in good health (CMV status not recorded). Some clones in this sample may be carry-over from other donors' samples.

The chain employs TRBV6-2 or TRBV6-3 and TRBJ1-2; D is undetermined. This CDR3 spans 14 amino acids. The V end lost 7 bases, the J end lost 6 bases, and 18 bases lay between the germline ends. Germline assignment: CDR1 MNHEY and CDR2 SVGEGT. The CDR3 coding sequence is TGTGCCAGCACCAAAAGGCCAGCGGTTAATGGCTACACCTTC. Its translation is CASTKRPAVNGYTF.

The chain combines TRBV27 with TRBJ2-1, with 9 bases identical to TRBD2. CDR3 length: 17 residues. V lost 2 bases, J lost 7 bases, and 12 bases stayed unmatched. The germline V gene has CDR1 MNHEY and CDR2 SMNVEV (reference sequence). The CDR3 nucleotides read TGTGCCAGCAGTTTAGCCGGCGGCGGGGGGGCGAGAAATGAGCAGTTCTTC. Its translation is CASSLAGGGGARNEQFF.

This clonotype was picked up a small number of times. The chain recombines TRBV4-1 with TRBJ1-6, with D maybe TRBD1 (6 bases). The germline V gene has CDR1 MGHRA and CDR2 YSYEKL. Trimming pared 4 bases from V and 9 bases from J, leaving 16 bases between. The CDR3 loop spans 15 amino acids. CDR3 in DNA: TGCGCCAGCAGCCCTCATACAGGGTCCAGTTCACCCCTCCACTTT. Translating gives CASSPHTGSSSPLHF.

This chain joins TRBV24-1 and TRBJ2-1, with D possibly being TRBD1 (6 bases). CDR1 KGHDR and CDR2 SFDVKD come from the germline V gene. The V end was cut by 4 bases, the J end by 8 bases, with 14 bases between. The CDR3 consists of 14 residues. The CDR3 nucleotides read TGTGCCACCAGTGACGGACAGACTCTGGATGAGCAGTTCTTC. Amino acid sequence: CATSDGQTLDEQFF.

This rearrangement joins TRBV7-9 to TRBJ2-1; 8 bases line up with TRBD2. CDR1 and CDR2 from the germline V gene are SEHNR and FQNEAQ (reference sequence). CDR3 length: 16 residues. V lost 3 bases to trimming and J lost 4 bases; unmatched junction nucleotides: 8. The CDR3 DNA reads as TGTGCCAGCAGCTTCTCCGCGGGGGGTGTTTACAATGAGCAGTTCTTC. Translating it yields CASSFSAGGVYNEQFF.

This clonotype came up a few times. V usage is TRBV11-1 and J usage is TRBJ2-1, with TRBD2 matching over 9 bases. Germline-derived CDR1 and CDR2 are SGHAT and FQDESV (reference sequence). The CDR3 loop spans 19 amino acids. The trim removed 3 bases at V and 4 bases at J, leaving 16 bases unmatched. The CDR3 spells CASSLRGGATQTIYNEQFF. In DNA, the CDR3 is TGTGCCAGCAGCTTGCGGGGGGGCGCCACCCAAACAATTTACAATGAGCAGTTCTTC.

This clonotype was recorded only once. A clone one base away is much larger, so this may be a read error. The gene calls are TRBV7-6 and TRBJ2-1; perhaps TRBD2 as D (6 bases). Trimming cost V 7 bases and J 9 bases, with 13 bases left between them. CDR3 length: 12 residues. Germline V CDR1 and CDR2: SGHVS, FNYEAQ. The CDR3 sequence: CASIRGSSEQFF. Written as DNA, the CDR3 is TGTGCCAGCATCCGGGGGAGCTCTGAGCAGTTCTTC.

The sample holds a few counts of this clonotype. J is TRBJ2-3 and V is TRBV19; D tentatively reads TRBD1 or TRBD2 (5 bases each). The germline V and J ends were trimmed by 7 bases and 6 bases, with 17 bases remaining between them. The CDR3 consists of 14 residues. The germline V gene encodes CDR1 LNHDA and CDR2 SQIVND (reference sequence). Here the CDR3 DNA reads TGTGCCAGTACCCCATCCGGGGCCTGGGATACGCAGTATTTT. This gives the protein CASTPSGAWDTQYF.

The V and J genes are TRBV6-5 and TRBJ2-3; 7 bases align to TRBD2. V lost 5 bases to trimming and J lost 1 base; unmatched junction nucleotides: 15. The CDR3 runs 18 residues. The germline V gene has CDR1 MNHEY and CDR2 SVGAGI. The CDR3 reads CASSTHHGLVGGTDTQYF. The CDR3 DNA reads TGTGCCAGCAGTACGCACCACGGACTAGTGGGGGGCACAGATACGCAGTATTTT.

This chain joins TRBV13 and TRBJ1-1, with D hard to call. This CDR3 has 16 residues. The V gene's germline CDR1 is PRHDT and CDR2 FYEKMQ (reference sequence). Trimming removed 0 bases at V and 1 base at J, with 12 bases between. CDR3 in DNA: TGTGCCAGCAGCTTAGGGGCCGGACGCTCGAACACTGAAGCTTTCTTT. This gives the protein CASSLGAGRSNTEAFF.

This clonotype was counted only a few times. CDR3 region: CASWEEEDYGYTF. Here the CDR3 DNA reads TGTGCCAGCTGGGAGGAGGAAGACTATGGCTACACCTTC. The chain joins TRBV12-3 or TRBV12-4 to TRBJ1-2, with no clear D. Trimming stripped 8 bases from V and 3 bases from J, with 13 bases between. This CDR3 contains 13 residues.

This clonotype occurred a few times. The V call is TRBV12-3 or TRBV12-4, the J call TRBJ2-2; perhaps TRBD2 as D (6 bases). CDR3 length equals 14 residues. V was clipped by 7 bases and J by 1 base, with 10 bases between them. The CDR3 region is CASTLSGNTGELFF. DNA of the CDR3: TGTGCCAGCACCCTTAGCGGGAACACCGGGGAGCTGTTTTTT.

This clonotype was seen repeatedly, ten times or more. The rearrangement uses TRBV27 and TRBJ2-1, with TRBD1 matching 8 bases. The CDR3 spans 15 residues. With 6 bases clipped from V and 0 bases from J, the junction kept 4 bases outside the gene matches. Germline-derived CDR1 and CDR2 are MNHEY and SMNVEV (reference sequence). CDR3 amino acids: CASSSGTGSYNEQFF. The CDR3 DNA reads as TGTGCCAGCAGCTCCGGGACAGGCTCCTACAATGAGCAGTTCTTC.

This clonotype has just one count. J is TRBJ2-1 and V is TRBV24-1, with 7 bases that match TRBD2. In germline, CDR1 is KGHDR, CDR2 SFDVKD. There are 15 residues in the CDR3. Trimming cost V 4 bases and J 9 bases; bases outside gene matches: 11. The CDR3 DNA reads as TGTGCCACCAGTGACCCGGGGGGTTCTGGAAGTGAGCAGTTCTTC. Protein: CATSDPGGSGSEQFF.

This clonotype was picked up a small number of times. V and J are TRBV27 and TRBJ2-7; D gene uncertain. Germline V gives CDR1 MNHEY, CDR2 SMNVEV (reference sequence). The CDR3 covers 18 residues. Trimming removed 2 bases at V and 0 bases at J, with 20 bases between. The CDR3 DNA reads as TGTGCCAGCAGTTTAATATGTCTTGTGGAGACCTCCTCCTACGAGCAGTACTTC. It translates to CASSLICLVETSSYEQYF.